This T cell receptor (beta chain) was obtained from a study of T cell responses to AZD1222 COVID-19 vaccine. Repertoires were generated with immunoSEQ multiplex PCR, while TCRdb's copy carries only in-frame clones and drops some. Of over 120,000 clones in the sample, around 90% were seen once. Looked up from germline, CDR1 is SEHNR and CDR2 is FQNEAQ (reference sequence). The ends were cut back, 5 bases at V and 1 base at J, with 11 bases in the middle. The length of the CDR3 is 14 residues. The sequence came from an adult who received the MenACWY meningococcal vaccine as a control. The chain recombines TRBV7-9 with TRBJ1-1; D is perhaps TRBD1 (5 bases). The sample was peripheral blood, taken 28 days after the second dose of the MenACWY control vaccine. Here the CDR3 DNA reads TGTGCCAGCAGCCCACAGGCCCCGAACACTGAAGCTTTCTTT. It is translated as CASSPQAPNTEAFF.